What follows is one T cell receptor (beta chain) and its context. Germline assignment: CDR1 SGHTA and CDR2 FQGNSA. Trimming removed 3 bases at V and 4 bases at J, with 16 bases between. There are 15 residues in the CDR3. The sample is drawn from a study of OX40 agonist ivuxolimab in advanced cancers. Study summary: Those treated in dose escalation had hepatocellular carcinoma, melanoma, renal cell cancer or head and neck cancer. Anti-PD-1, anti-PD-L1 or anti-CTLA-4 therapy given earlier was allowed, and around 40% had some.

Here immunoSEQ multiplex PCR was the method, and the copy in TCRdb shows in-frame clones only, minus some. The data hold 50,000 to 70,000 clones, with 85% to 95% observed a single time. This clonotype was sampled from an adult with an advanced solid tumor such as melanoma, head and neck, liver or kidney cancer. The V call is TRBV7-2, the J call TRBJ2-7; D possibly corresponds to TRBD1 (6 bases). The sample here was CD4+ or CD8+ T cells sorted from blood, taken in a trial of the OX40 agonist ivuxolimab. CDR3 sequence: CASSFGFGTQYEQYF. In DNA form, the CDR3 reads TGTGCCAGCAGCTTTGGATTCGGGACACAGTACGAGCAGTACTTC.